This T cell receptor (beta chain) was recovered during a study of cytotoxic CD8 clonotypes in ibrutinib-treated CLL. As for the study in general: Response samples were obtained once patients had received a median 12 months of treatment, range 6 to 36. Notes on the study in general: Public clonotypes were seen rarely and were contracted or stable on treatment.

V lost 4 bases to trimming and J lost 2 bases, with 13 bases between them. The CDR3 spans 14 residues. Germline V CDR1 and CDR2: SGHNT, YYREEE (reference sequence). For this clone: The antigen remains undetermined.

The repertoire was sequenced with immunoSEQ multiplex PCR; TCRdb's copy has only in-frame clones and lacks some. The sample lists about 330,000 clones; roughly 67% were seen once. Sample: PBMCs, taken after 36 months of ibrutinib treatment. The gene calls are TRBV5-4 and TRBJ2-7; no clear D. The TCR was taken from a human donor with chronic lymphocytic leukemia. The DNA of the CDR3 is TGTGCCAGCAGCACCATCTCTAAGGCCTACGAGCAGTACTTC. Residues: CASSTISKAYEQYF.